The text below deals with one T cell receptor beta chain. Its matching antigen is unknown. The record originates from a study of cytomegalovirus exposure and HLA in healthy donors. Study-level information: A preliminary data release comprised roughly 80 million unique TCRs obtained from HLA-typed donors.

Trimming took 5 bases from V and 2 from J; bases not matched to a gene: 5. Germline V lookup: CDR1 SEHNR, CDR2 FQNEAQ (reference sequence). The CDR3 is 14 residues long. Findings and caveats of the study: Beyond CMV serostatus, there was no information to go on about immune exposure. A list of about 160 TCR beta chains associated with cytomegalovirus was given. More clonal expansion characterized HLA-associated TCR beta chains than equally common others in a later analysis.

Researchers ran the PCR with 60 Vbeta and 13 Jbeta primers. Some clones are missing from TCRdb's copy, which holds only in-frame ones; the method was immunoSEQ multiplex PCR. In the table there are approximately 84,000 clones, around 80% of which are singletons. The receptor's source is a male donor in good health and CMV-seropositive. Sequenced sample: PBMCs. The chain recombines TRBV7-9 with TRBJ2-7; 8 nucleotides match TRBD1. The CDR3 loop is CASSPMDRAYEQYF. CDR3 DNA sequence: TGTGCCAGCAGCCCCATGGACAGGGCCTACGAGCAGTACTTC. Full variable domain (remainder filled in from reference TRBV7-9 and TRBJ2-7): DTGVSQNPRHKITKRGQNVTFRCDPISEHNRLYWYRQTLGQGPEFLTYFQNEAQLEKSRLLSDRFSAERPKGSFSTLEIQRTEQGDSAMYLCASSPMDRAYEQYFGPGTRLTVT.